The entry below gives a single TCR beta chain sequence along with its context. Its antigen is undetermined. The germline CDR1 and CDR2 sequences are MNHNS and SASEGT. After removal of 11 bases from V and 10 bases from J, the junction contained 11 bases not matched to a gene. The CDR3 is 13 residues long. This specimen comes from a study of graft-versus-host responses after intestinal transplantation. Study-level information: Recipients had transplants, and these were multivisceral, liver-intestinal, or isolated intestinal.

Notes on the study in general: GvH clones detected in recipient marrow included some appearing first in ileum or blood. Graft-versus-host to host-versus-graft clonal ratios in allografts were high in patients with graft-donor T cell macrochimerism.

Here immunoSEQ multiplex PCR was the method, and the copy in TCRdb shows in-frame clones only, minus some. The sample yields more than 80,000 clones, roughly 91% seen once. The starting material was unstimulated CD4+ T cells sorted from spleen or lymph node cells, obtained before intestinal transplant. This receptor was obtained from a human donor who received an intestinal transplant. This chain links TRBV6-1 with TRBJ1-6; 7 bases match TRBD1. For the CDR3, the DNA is TGTGCCGGCAAAGGGGGACAGTACTCACCCCTCCACTTT. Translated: CAGKGGQYSPLHF.